The clone carrying this T cell receptor (beta chain) was seen a few times. Its antigen is not identified. One entry per CDR3 protein, called by TCRdb with MiXCR from the 5' RACE reads. The data contain roughly 710,000 distinct CDR3 sequences, around 6% of them singletons. These data come from a study of identical twins. Study results and limitations: Compared with models, monozygotic twins showed more out-of-frame TCR alpha sharing. The study found excess low generation probability among twin-shared out-of-frame alpha sequences.

The ends were cut back, 1 base at V and 3 bases at J, with 10 bases in the middle. The CDR3 loop spans 15 amino acids. Germline CDR1 LGHDT, CDR2 YNNKEL (reference sequence). The clonotype originates from a man in his late teens or twenties in good health. The sample was naive T cells sorted from blood. The gene calls are TRBV3-1 and TRBJ2-1; TRBD1 is a possible D gene (6 bases). CDR3 in DNA: TGTGCCAGCAGCCAAGTCGGACAGCTCTACAATGAGCAGTTCTTC. This encodes CASSQVGQLYNEQFF.